This TCR beta chain was captured by sequencing in a study of blood T cells in healthy people across ages. A word on this clonotype: Its antigen is unidentified.

Study-wide results and limits: Nothing was known about donor CMV status, and this possibly confounded expanded clonotype changes.

Using a J-beta primer mix together with a sample-barcoded 5' primer, a second PCR was run for roughly 7 to 11 cycles. Each cDNA molecule carried a tag from a template-switch adaptor that contained 12 random nucleotides. TCRdb redid the calling of the 5' RACE reads with MiXCR, one entry per CDR3 protein. The sample has 600,000 to 900,000 distinct CDR3 sequences, more than 25% seen once. Germline V gives CDR1 SGHAT, CDR2 FQNNGV. CDR3 length equals 16 residues. Another study also made use of these data, one on T cells of mothers and their children. That publication notes: Every mother produced more than 8.5 million TCR beta CDR3 reads, whereas every child provided about 3 million.

This chain links TRBV11-2 with TRBJ2-5; 10 bases are a match to TRBD2. The J call is in doubt because the DNA end fits TRBJ2-1 better. This TCR was sampled from a boy younger than 18 in good health. The sequenced material came from blood. The CDR3 DNA follows: TGTGCCAGCAGTCTTCTTAGCGGGGGGACCTACAATGAGCAGTTCTTC. Its translation: CASSLLSGGTYNEQFF.